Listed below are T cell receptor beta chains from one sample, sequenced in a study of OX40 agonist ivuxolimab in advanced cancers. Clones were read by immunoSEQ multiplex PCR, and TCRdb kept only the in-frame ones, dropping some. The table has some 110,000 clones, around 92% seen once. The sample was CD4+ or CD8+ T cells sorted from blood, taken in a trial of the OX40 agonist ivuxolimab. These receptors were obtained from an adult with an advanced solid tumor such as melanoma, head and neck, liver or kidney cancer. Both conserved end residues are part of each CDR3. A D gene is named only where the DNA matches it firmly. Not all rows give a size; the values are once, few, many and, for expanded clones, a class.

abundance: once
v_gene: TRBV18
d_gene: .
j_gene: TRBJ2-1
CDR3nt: TGTGCCAGCTCAGGGACTGAGTACAATGAGCAGTTCTTC
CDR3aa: CASSGTEYNEQFF

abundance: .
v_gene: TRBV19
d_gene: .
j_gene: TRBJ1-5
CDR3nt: TGTGCCAGTAGTATAGTCCTGGACGCTTCCAATCAGCCCCAGCATTTT
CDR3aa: CASSIVLDASNQPQHF

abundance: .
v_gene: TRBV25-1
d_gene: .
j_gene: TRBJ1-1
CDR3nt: TGTGCCAGCAGTGAATCCGGACGGTGGAACACTGAAGCTTTCTTT
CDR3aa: CASSESGRWNTEAFF

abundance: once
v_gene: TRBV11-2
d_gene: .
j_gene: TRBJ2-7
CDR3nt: TGTGCCAGCAGCATAGGATTAGATAGCTATGGGACGGAGCAGTACTTC
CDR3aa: CASSIGLDSYGTEQYF

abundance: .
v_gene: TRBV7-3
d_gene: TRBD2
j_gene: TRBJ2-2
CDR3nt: TGTGCCAGCAGCGGAAGGGCTAGCGGGGGCGGGGAGCTGTTTTTT
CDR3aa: CASSGRASGGGELFF

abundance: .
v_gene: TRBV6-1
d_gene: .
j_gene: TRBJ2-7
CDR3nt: TGTGCCAGCAGTGACGGAGGAGGGGGGTTGCTGTACGAGCAGTACTTC
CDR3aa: CASSDGGGGLLYEQYF

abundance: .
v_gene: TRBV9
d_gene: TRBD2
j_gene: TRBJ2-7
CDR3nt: TGTGCCAGCAGCCGCAGTTTGGGGGAGGGCGGATACGAGCAGTACTTC
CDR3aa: CASSRSLGEGGYEQYF

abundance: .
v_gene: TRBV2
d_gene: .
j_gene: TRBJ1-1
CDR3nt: TGTGCCAGCACTGGGGACGGCACTGAAGCTTTCTTT
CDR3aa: CASTGDGTEAFF

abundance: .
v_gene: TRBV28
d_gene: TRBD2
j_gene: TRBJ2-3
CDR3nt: TGTGCCAGCAGTTTGAGTGGGCTAGCGGGAGGACATACGCAGTATTTT
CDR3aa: CASSLSGLAGGHTQYF

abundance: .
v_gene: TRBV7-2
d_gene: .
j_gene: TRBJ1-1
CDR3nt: TGTGCCAGCAGCTTAAGTCAGAGGGCTTTCTTT
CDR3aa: CASSLSQRAFF

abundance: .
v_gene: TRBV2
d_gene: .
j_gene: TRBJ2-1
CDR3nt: TGTGCCAGCAGGGCCTCTAGCTGGTCGGCCTACAATGAGCAGTTCTTC
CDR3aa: CASRASSWSAYNEQFF

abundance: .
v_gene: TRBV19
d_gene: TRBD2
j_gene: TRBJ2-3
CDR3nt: TGTGCCAGTAGTATGCTAGCGGGCACAGATACGCAGTATTTT
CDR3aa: CASSMLAGTDTQYF

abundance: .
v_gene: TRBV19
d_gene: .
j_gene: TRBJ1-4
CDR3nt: TGTGCCAGTAGTCCACAGGGAGGACCAACTAATGAAAAACTGTTTTTT
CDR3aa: CASSPQGGPTNEKLFF

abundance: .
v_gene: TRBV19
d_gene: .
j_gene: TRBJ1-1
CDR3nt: TGTGCCAGTAGTATTGGCGCAAACACTGAAGCTTTCTTT
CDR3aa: CASSIGANTEAFF

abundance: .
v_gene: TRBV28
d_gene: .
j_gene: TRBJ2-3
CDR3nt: TGTGCCAGCAGTTTATATACGGGAGATACGCAGTATTTT
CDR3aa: CASSLYTGDTQYF

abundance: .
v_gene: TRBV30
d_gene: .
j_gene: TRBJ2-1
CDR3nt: TGTGCCTGGAGTGTACGTCCGGGGGATGAGCAGTTCTTC
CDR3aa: CAWSVRPGDEQFF

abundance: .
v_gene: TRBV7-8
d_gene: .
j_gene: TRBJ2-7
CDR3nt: TGTGCCAGCAGCCTAGACACGGATGGTGAGCAGTACTTC
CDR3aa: CASSLDTDGEQYF

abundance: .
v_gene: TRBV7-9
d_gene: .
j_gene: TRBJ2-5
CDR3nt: TGTGCCAGCGATTACACTGGTGGGCCAGAGACCCAGTACTTC
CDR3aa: CASDYTGGPETQYF

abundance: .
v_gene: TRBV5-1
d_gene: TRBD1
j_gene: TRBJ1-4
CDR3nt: TGCGCCAGCAGCCCGAACGACAGGGCTAATGAAAAACTGTTTTTT
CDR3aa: CASSPNDRANEKLFF

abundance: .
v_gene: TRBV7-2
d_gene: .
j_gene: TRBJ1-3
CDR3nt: TGTGCCAGCAGCGCAGACTCTGGAAACACCATATATTTT
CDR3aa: CASSADSGNTIYF

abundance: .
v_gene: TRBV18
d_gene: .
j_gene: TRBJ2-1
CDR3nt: TGTGCCAGCTCACCCTACAGGGAACATGAGCAGTTCTTC
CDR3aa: CASSPYREHEQFF

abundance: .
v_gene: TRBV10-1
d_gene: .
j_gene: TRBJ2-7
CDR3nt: TGCGCCAGCAGCCGAGGTGGGGAGTACGAGCAGTACTTC
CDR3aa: CASSRGGEYEQYF

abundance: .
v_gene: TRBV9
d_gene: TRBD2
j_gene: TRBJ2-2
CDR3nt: TGTGCCAGCAGCGAGACTAGCGGGAGGGCCTCCACCGGGGAGCTGTTTTTT
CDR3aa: CASSETSGRASTGELFF

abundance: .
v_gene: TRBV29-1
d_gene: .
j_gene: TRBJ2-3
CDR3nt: TGCAGCGTTGAACCAGGGCAGGGGACAGATACGCAGTATTTT
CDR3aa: CSVEPGQGTDTQYF

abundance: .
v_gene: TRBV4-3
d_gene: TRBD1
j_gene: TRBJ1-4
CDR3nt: TGCGCCAGCAGCCAAGAAGCCGGGACAGGGAGTCCCCTTAATGAAAAACTGTTTTTT
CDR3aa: CASSQEAGTGSPLNEKLFF

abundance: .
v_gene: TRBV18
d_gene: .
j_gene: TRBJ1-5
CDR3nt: TGTGCCAGCTCCGTTGAGGGCCTGCCTCGCCAGCCCCAGCATTTT
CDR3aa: CASSVEGLPRQPQHF

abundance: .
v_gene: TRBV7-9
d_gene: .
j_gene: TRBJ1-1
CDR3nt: TGTGCCAGCAGCTTCGTGAACACTGAAGCTTTCTTT
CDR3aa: CASSFVNTEAFF

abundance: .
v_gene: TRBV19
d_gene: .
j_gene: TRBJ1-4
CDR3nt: TGTGCCAGTAGTATAGCCGCAGGAAGAGGGGAAAAACTGTTTTTT
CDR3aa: CASSIAAGRGEKLFF

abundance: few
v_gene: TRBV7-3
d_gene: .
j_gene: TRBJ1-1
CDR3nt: TGTGCCAGCTCCTCCCGCACCGACATGAACACTGAAGCTTTCTTT
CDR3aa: CASSSRTDMNTEAFF

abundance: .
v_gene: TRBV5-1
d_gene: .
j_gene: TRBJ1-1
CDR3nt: TGCGCCAGCAGCTTGGCGGCACAGCTAGGGAACACTGAAGCTTTCTTT
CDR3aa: CASSLAAQLGNTEAFF

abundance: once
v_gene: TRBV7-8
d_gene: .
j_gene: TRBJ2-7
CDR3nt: TGTGCCAGCAGCTTGGCAGGGCTATCCTACGAGCAGTACTTC
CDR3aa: CASSLAGLSYEQYF

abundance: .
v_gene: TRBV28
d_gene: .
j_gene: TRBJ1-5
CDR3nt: TGTGCCAGCAGTTTATGGTCAGGCTACAATCAGCCCCAGCATTTT
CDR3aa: CASSLWSGYNQPQHF

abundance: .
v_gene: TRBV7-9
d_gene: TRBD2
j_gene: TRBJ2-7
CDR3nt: TGTGCCAGCAGCTTAGTTAGCGGGAGGGTTAGCTCCTACGAGCAGTACTTC
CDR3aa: CASSLVSGRVSSYEQYF

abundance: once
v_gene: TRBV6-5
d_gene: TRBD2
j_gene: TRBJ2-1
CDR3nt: TGTGCCAGCAGTTACTCCGGACTAGCAGACAATGAGCAGTTCTTC
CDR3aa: CASSYSGLADNEQFF

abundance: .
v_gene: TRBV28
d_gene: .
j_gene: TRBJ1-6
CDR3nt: TGTGCCAGCGGAGGGGTTGATTCACCCCTCCACTTT
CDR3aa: CASGGVDSPLHF

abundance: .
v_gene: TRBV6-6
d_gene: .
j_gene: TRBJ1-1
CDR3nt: TGTGCCACAAAGGGACCTGAAGCTTTCTTT
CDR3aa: CATKGPEAFF

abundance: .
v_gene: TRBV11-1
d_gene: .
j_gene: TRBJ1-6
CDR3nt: TGTGCCAGCAGTTTCCCAGGGAACGGATCACCCCTCCACTTT
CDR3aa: CASSFPGNGSPLHF

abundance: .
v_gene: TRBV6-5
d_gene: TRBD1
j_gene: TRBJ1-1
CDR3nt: TGTGCCAGCAGTTGGGACAGGGGGGGCACTGAAGCTTTCTTT
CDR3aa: CASSWDRGGTEAFF

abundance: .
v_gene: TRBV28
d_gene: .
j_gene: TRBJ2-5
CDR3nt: TGTGCCAGCAGCCTATCAAACCGGGAGACCCAGTACTTC
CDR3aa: CASSLSNRETQYF

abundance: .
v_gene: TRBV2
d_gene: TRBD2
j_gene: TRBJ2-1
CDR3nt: TGTGCCAGCAGTGACCAGGCGGGAGGGCCCGGAGAGCAGTTCTTC
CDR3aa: CASSDQAGGPGEQFF

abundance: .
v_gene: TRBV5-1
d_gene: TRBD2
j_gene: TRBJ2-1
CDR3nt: TGCGCCAGCAGCGAAGGGGCGGGAGGGCTTGAAAGGCAGTTCTTC
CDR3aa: CASSEGAGGLERQFF

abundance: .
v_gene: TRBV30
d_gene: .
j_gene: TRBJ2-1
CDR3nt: TGTGCCTGGAGCCCCCGGGGGCCAACCTACAATGAGCAGTTCTTC
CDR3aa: CAWSPRGPTYNEQFF

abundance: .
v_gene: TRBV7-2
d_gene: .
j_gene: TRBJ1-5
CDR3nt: TGTGCCAGCAGCTCCAGAGATAGCAATCAGCCCCAGCATTTT
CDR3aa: CASSSRDSNQPQHF

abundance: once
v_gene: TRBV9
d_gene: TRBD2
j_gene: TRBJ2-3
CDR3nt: TGTGCCAGCAGCGTAGGACTAGCGGCCCACACAGATACGCAGTATTTT
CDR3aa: CASSVGLAAHTDTQYF

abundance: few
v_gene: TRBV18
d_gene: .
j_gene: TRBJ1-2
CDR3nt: TGTGCCAGCTCCCCTACCGGGCCCTATGGCTACACCTTC
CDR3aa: CASSPTGPYGYTF

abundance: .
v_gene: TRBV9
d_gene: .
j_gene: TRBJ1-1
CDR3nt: TGTGCCAGCAGCGTAACAGGGTTTGAAGACACTGAAGCTTTCTTT
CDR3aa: CASSVTGFEDTEAFF

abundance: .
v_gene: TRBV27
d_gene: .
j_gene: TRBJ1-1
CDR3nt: TGTGCCAGCAGAAAAGGGACAAACACTGAAGCTTTCTTT
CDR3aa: CASRKGTNTEAFF

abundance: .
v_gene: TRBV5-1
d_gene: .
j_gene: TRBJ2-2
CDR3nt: TGCGCCAGCAGCTTGGGACTAGGGACTAACACCGGGGAGCTGTTTTTT
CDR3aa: CASSLGLGTNTGELFF

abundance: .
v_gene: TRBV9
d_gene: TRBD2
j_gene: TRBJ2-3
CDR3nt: TGTGCCAGCAGCGGAGGGCTGATGGCGGGAGGGCCGGGGGATACGCAGTATTTT
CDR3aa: CASSGGLMAGGPGDTQYF

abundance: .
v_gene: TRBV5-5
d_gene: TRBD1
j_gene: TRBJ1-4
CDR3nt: TGTGCCAGCAGCTTAAACACGGCAGGGGGTGAAAAACTGTTTTTT
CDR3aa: CASSLNTAGGEKLFF